A single sample is the source of the 11 T cell receptor beta chains below, sequenced in a study of chemoradiotherapy in HPV16-positive cancers. Here immunoSEQ multiplex PCR was the method, and the copy in TCRdb shows in-frame clones only, minus some. Of about 5,500 clones in the sample, around four fifths were seen once. Sampling was carried out from a patient who underwent chemoradiotherapy. Receptors originate from a human donor with HPV-associated anogenital cancer.

This clone was observed a few times. The chain uses TRBV10-3 and TRBJ2-7, with TRBD2 matching 12 bases. The CDR3 covers 15 residues. The V gene end was trimmed by 6 bases and the J gene end by 4 bases; junction bases not matched to a gene: 7. Germline V gene lookup returns CDR1 ENHRY and CDR2 SYGVKD. DNA for the CDR3: TGTGCCATCAGGGCCCCGACTAGCGGGAGATACGAGCAGTACTTC. Protein sequence: CAIRAPTSGRYEQYF.

This clone appeared a single time. The rearrangement links TRBV19 to TRBJ1-1; TRBD1 matches at 7 bases. V shed 4 bases and J 4 bases; nucleotides not matched to a gene: 9. This CDR3 comprises 15 residues. Germline V gene sequence: CDR1 LNHDA, CDR2 SQIVND (reference sequence). The CDR3 sequence is CASSTVGRGLTEAFF. The CDR3 DNA sequence: TGTGCCAGTAGTACCGTCGGGAGGGGGCTCACTGAAGCTTTCTTT.

This clone is categorized as large (0.1 to 1%). V is TRBV2 and J is TRBJ2-1; 11 positions agree with TRBD2. CDR3 size: 15 residues. After removal of 3 bases from V and 6 bases from J, the junction contained 4 bases not matched to a gene. The V gene's germline CDR1 is SNHLY and CDR2 FYNNEI. For the CDR3, the DNA is TGTGCCAGCAGTGACCCACTAGCGGGGGCCAATGAGCAGTTCTTC. Encoded protein: CASSDPLAGANEQFF.

The rearrangement joins TRBV6-5 to TRBJ1-4; D is unresolved. Germline V CDR1 and CDR2: MNHEY, SVGAGI. V was shortened by 5 bases and J by 0 bases, with 4 bases between the two germline ends. CDR3 length equals 13 residues. CDR3 nucleotides: TGTGCCAGCAGTCTAGCAACTAATGAAAAACTGTTTTTT. The encoded protein is CASSLATNEKLFF.

V is TRBV4-2 and J is TRBJ2-1, with TRBD2 matching over 13 bases. Germline V gene sequence: CDR1 LGHNA, CDR2 YNFKEQ. CDR3 length: 21 residues. V gave up 0 bases and J gave up 0 bases; unmatched junction bases: 11. In nucleotides, the CDR3 is TGTGCCAGCAGCCAAGATCTACCGGGACTAGCGGGATGGGGCTCCTACAATGAGCAGTTCTTC. It is translated as CASSQDLPGLAGWGSYNEQFF.

J is TRBJ2-6 and V is TRBV29-1; unclear D gene. Germline values: CDR1 SQVTM, CDR2 ANQGSEA. The CDR3 length is 14 residues. Trimming took off 0 bases at V and 2 bases at J, with 5 bases between the two ends. The CDR3: CSVEDTAGANVLTF. The CDR3 DNA sequence: TGCAGCGTTGAAGACACAGCTGGGGCCAACGTCCTGACTTTC.

The J gene is TRBJ1-6, the V gene TRBV7-2; D remains ambiguous. Germline CDR1 is SGHTA and CDR2 is FQGNSA. The V gene lost 3 bases and the J gene lost 6 bases, with 12 bases spanning the gap. The CDR3 sequence is 15 residues long. The chain's CDR3 is CASSFWVGPNSPLHF. The CDR3 nucleotides read TGTGCCAGCAGCTTCTGGGTCGGCCCTAATTCACCCCTCCACTTT.

The chain couples TRBV6-4 to TRBJ2-7, with a tentative D call TRBD2 (6 bases). Trimming pared 7 bases from V and 6 bases from J, leaving 16 bases between. This CDR3 is 13 amino acids long. Per germline, CDR1 MRHNA and CDR2 SNTAGT. CDR3 in DNA: TGTGCCAGCACCCTCGGGGGTAACAGCGAGCAGTACTTC. Its translation is CASTLGGNSEQYF.

V usage is TRBV7-6 and J usage is TRBJ1-4; the D gene is possibly TRBD1 (5 bases). Trimming removed 1 base at V and 4 bases at J, with 10 bases between. The germline gives CDR1 SGHVS, CDR2 FNYEAQ. The CDR3 has 15 residues. The CDR3 is CASSLGGTVNEKLFF. CDR3 DNA: TGTGCCAGCAGCTTAGGAGGGACGGTTAATGAAAAACTGTTTTTT. The variable domain in full, completed from reference TRBV7-6 and TRBJ1-4, reads GAGVSQSPRYKVTKRGQDVALRCDPISGHVSLYWYRQALGQGPEFLTYFNYEAQQDKSGLPNDRFSAERPEGSISTLTIQRTEQRDSAMYRCASSLGGTVNEKLFFGSGTQLSVL.

This chain joins TRBV2 and TRBJ1-2; TRBD1 is a possible D gene (6 bases). Trimming left V 5 bases short and J 4 bases short, with 14 bases between. Germline assignment: CDR1 SNHLY and CDR2 FYNNEI. The CDR3 runs to 14 residues. In DNA, the CDR3 is TGTGCCAGCAGTCAGAGAGCAGGGGCCTATGGCTACACCTTC. Its protein is CASSQRAGAYGYTF.

This chain connects TRBV5-1 to TRBJ2-6; D is uncertain. Trimming removed 3 bases from V and 2 bases from J, with 9 bases in between. Germline CDR1 SGHRS, CDR2 YFSETQ. This CDR3 is 15 amino acids long. CDR3 protein: CASSSATAGANVLTF. The CDR3 bases are TGCGCCAGCAGCTCAGCTACCGCTGGGGCCAACGTCCTGACTTTC.